This entry features one T cell receptor (beta chain) sequence. The antigen is unknown. This entry is derived from a study of cytomegalovirus exposure and HLA in healthy donors. General study points: Certain indistinguishable V segments, among them TRBV6-2 and TRBV6-3, were excluded.

Primers for the PCR totalled 60 Vbeta and 13 Jbeta. Assay: immunoSEQ multiplex PCR; the TCRdb copy retains only in-frame clones and omits some. The sample includes approximately 100,000 clones, around 85% of them seen just once. V lost 1 base, J lost 9 bases, and 7 bases lay in between. CDR3 length: 12 residues. Germline V gene data show CDR1 as SGHTA and CDR2 as FQGTGA. Input material: PBMCs. The chain links TRBV7-3 to TRBJ2-1, with D unresolved. The sequence derives from a man in his thirties or forties in good health and CMV-seronegative. CDR3 amino acids: CASSLIVGEQFF. The CDR3 coding sequence is TGTGCCAGCAGCTTAATCGTCGGTGAGCAGTTCTTC. The whole variable domain, remainder taken from reference TRBV7-3 and TRBJ2-1, is GAGVSQTPSNKVTEKGKYVELRCDPISGHTALYWYRQSLGQGPEFLIYFQGTGAADDSGLPNDRFFAVRPEGSVSTLKIQRTERGDSAVYLCASSLIVGEQFFGPGTRLTVL.